This T cell receptor (beta chain) was profiled in a study of OX40 agonist ivuxolimab in advanced cancers. Study overall: Patients were infused with ivuxolimab every 2 weeks at 0.01 to 10 mg/kg. Prior checkpoint blockade (anti-PD-1, anti-PD-L1 or anti-CTLA-4) was permitted; under 50% had it.

Repertoires were generated with immunoSEQ multiplex PCR, while TCRdb's copy carries only in-frame clones and drops some. The table records fewer than 90,000 clones, around 87% of them present only once. Germline V gene data show CDR1 as LNHNV and CDR2 as YYDKDF (reference sequence). The germline V and J ends were trimmed by 1 base and 0 bases, with 15 bases remaining between them. The CDR3 runs 17 residues. The chain links TRBV15 to TRBJ1-1; unclear D gene. Sequences were derived from CD4+ or CD8+ T cells sorted from blood, sampled in a trial of the OX40 agonist ivuxolimab. This receptor was taken from an adult with an advanced solid tumor such as melanoma, head and neck, liver or kidney cancer. The CDR3 DNA is TGTGCCACCAGCAGAGGCAGGCCGAGACACATGAACACTGAAGCTTTCTTT. Translation: CATSRGRPRHMNTEAFF.